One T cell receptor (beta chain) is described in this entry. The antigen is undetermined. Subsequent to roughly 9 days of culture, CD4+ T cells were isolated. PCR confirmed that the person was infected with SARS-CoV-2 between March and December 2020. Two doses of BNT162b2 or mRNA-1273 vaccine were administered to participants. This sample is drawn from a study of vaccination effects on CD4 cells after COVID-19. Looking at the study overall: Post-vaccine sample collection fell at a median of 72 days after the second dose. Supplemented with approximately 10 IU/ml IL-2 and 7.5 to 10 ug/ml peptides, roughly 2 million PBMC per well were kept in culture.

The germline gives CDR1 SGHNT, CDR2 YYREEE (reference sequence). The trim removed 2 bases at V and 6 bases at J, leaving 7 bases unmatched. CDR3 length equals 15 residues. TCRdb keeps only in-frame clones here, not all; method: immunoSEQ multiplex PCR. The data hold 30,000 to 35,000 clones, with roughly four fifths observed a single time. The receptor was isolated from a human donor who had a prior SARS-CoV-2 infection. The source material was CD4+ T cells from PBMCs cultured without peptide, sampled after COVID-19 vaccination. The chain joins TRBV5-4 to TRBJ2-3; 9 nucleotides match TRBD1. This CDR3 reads CASSLAGQGSDTQYF. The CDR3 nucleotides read TGTGCCAGCAGCTTAGCTGGACAGGGGTCTGATACGCAGTATTTT.